This T cell receptor beta chain was recovered during a study of T-cell memory formation after mild COVID-19. Study in general: Clusters were largely donor specific.

Study-wide findings and caveats: Certain responding clones were present in pre-infection memory, suggesting participation of cross-reactive memory. Contracting clones from day 15 to 85 had balanced CD4/CD8; later expanders favoured CD4+. Specificity for SARS-CoV-2 was not confirmed among the second-wave clones peaking on day 37.

CDR1 and CDR2 from the germline V gene are SGHVS and FQNEAQ. There are 15 residues in the CDR3. V gave up 5 bases and J gave up 4 bases; unmatched junction bases: 7. TCRdb fed the 5' RACE reads into MiXCR, producing one record per CDR3 protein. The sample contains a few hundred thousand distinct CDR3 sequences, 25% to 30% of which appear only once. As concerns this clonotype: Its antigen is as yet unknown.

The chain uses TRBV7-8 and TRBJ2-2, with TRBD2 identical over 7 bases. The TCR was taken from an adult woman who had mild COVID-19 (a few samples of this study predate the infection). Cell type and time point are not known. Sequenced sample: PBMCs or a T cell subset sorted from them (not recorded which). CDR3 sequence (DNA): TGTGCCAGCAGCCTTGGACTAGAGGGCACCGGGGAGCTGTTTTTT. Residues: CASSLGLEGTGELFF. The full variable domain, with the rest looked up from reference TRBV7-8 and TRBJ2-2, is GAGVSQSPRYKVAKRGQDVALRCDPISGHVSLFWYQQALGQGPEFLTYFQNEAQLDKSGLPSDRFFAERPEGSVSTLKIQRTQQEDSAVYLCASSLGLEGTGELFFGEGSRLTVL.